This T cell receptor beta chain appears in the sequencing data of a study of T cells in Graves' hyperthyroidism and ophthalmopathy (dated by TCRdb to 2018 to 2020). A note on the overall study: Peripheral blood was collected at initial diagnosis, before any treatment. A discovery cohort of about a hundred patients, roughly 45 with Graves' ophthalmopathy and 55 to 65 with stable Graves' hyperthyroidism, was used to find distinguishing TCR V-J signatures. According to the paper, TCR Vbeta CDR3 sequencing was carried out on 120 to 150 peripheral blood samples, which came from under 50 ophthalmopathy, around 75 hyperthyroidism and roughly 17 progressor patients. The approximately 98 discovery patients were randomly divided into training and test sets at a 7:3 ratio. In several Graves' hyperthyroidism patients, the study also compared T-cell repertoires from thyroid tissue with T-cell repertoires from blood. After sampling, hyperthyroidism patients received methimazole starting at 30 mg daily, and ophthalmopathy patients received high-dose intravenous methylprednisolone. An independent validation cohort of under 20 hyperthyroidism patients and about 15 patients who later progressed to ophthalmopathy tested prospective prediction of ophthalmopathy. On the study overall, not on this receptor specifically: In validation, the model predicted progression to ophthalmopathy with around 71% sensitivity and about 73% specificity, a median of around six months before onset. No statistical method was used to set the sample size in advance, and investigators knew the group allocation. Most expanded thyroid clonotypes (frequency above 0.001) were also detected in blood, suggesting blood repertoires may reflect thyroid immune responses. Ophthalmopathy was separated from stable hyperthyroidism by a 13 V-J signature model, with about 86% sensitivity and 81% to 82% specificity obtained in cross-validation and 80%/75% obtained in testing.

This clonotype has ten or more counts. Its antigen has not been determined. Base qualities are not recorded, but no much larger clone differs from it by a single base. Graves' hyperthyroidism was defined as stable when no progression to ophthalmopathy occurred over 18 months of follow-up. The hyperthyroidism patients were between 18 and 65 years old and newly diagnosed, with a disease duration of less than 2 months. Any patient with an uncontrolled infection, another autoimmune disease, pregnancy or lactation was excluded. Diagnoses were based on clinical symptoms, serum thyroxine and TRAb, thyroid ultrasound and orbital computed tomography. PBMCs were isolated from about 9.1 ml of fresh peripheral blood by Ficoll-Paque density gradient centrifugation. Total RNA was extracted with Trizol reagent, and quality was checked on an Agilent 2100 Bioanalyzer. TCR beta CDR3 regions were amplified from RNA transcripts. For the first round of RT-PCR on the TCR CDR3, the HTBI primer set was used together with the Qiagen OneStep RT-PCR kit. Libraries were constructed in a second round of multiplex PCR, after which size selection and purification were carried out. Sequencing of the libraries was done on an Illumina HiSeq2000 using paired-end 100 bp reads. In the original analysis: SOAPnuke was used to process the raw data, throwing out any read that contained adapters or uncalled bases, had a mean Phred below 15, or lacked an exact constant-primer or identifier match. COPE v1.2.5 was used to merge high-quality paired reads, and clonotypes were defined as unique nucleotide sequences. MiTCR v1.1 was used to align the clonotypes against IMGT TRBV, TRBD and TRBJ reference segments. Only V-J combinations with frequency above 0.0001, covering 99% to 99.2% of repertoires, were analysed. The TCS score was defined as F50 (clonal expansion) divided by E x V (chaos), with BLOSUM62-based TCRdist calculated between CDR3 peptides within each V-J. Welch's t-statistics and random forest reduced 500 to 550 V-J features to fewer than 15, which were used in a naive Bayes classifier (R e1071). TCRdb redid the processing of the public reads, applying fastp at Q25 and MiXCR, and retained in-frame beta chains. Rows with a matching CDR3 protein are joined into one entry that keeps the most common DNA and genes. These V and J calls originate from TCRdb's pipeline instead of the authors' own analysis. The sample table lists about 740,000 distinct CDR3 sequences, approximately 14% of them with a count of one. The ten biggest clones cover roughly 10% of the sample.

The clonotype was recovered from a woman aged 18-30 years with Graves' hyperthyroidism. Sequences were obtained from blood.

CDR3 sequence: CASSLKGVHGYTF. The nucleotide sequence is TGTGCCAGCTCACTAAAAGGGGTACACGGCTACACCTTC. The rearranged segments are TRBV18 and TRBJ1-2, with TRBD1 perhaps the D gene, on 5 matching bases. The germline V gene yields KGHSH for CDR1 and LQKENI for CDR2. Cut back by 4 bases and 8 bases, the V and J ends lie 14 bases apart. The CDR3 starts with the cysteine, ends with the phenylalanine, and has 13 residues. Just the 39-base CDR3 DNA is kept, in frame starting at base 1.